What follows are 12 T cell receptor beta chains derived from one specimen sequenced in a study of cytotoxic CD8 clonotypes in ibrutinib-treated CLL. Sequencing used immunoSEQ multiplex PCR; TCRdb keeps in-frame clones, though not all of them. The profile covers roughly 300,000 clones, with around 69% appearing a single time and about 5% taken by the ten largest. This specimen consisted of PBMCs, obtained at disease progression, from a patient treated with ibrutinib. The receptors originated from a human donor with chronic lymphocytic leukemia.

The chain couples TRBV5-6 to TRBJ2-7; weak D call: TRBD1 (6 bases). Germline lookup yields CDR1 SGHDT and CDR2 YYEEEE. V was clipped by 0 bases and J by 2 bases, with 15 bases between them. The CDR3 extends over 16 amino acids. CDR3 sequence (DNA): TGTGCCAGCAGCTTGGTTGGGGGACACCTGACCTACGAGCAGTACTTC. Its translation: CASSLVGGHLTYEQYF.

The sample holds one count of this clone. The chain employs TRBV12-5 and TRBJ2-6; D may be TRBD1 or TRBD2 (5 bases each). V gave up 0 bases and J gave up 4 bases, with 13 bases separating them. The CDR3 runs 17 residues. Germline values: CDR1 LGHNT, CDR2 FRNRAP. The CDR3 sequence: CASGLVSLGVGANVLTF. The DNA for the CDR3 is TGTGCTAGTGGTTTGGTATCCCTGGGGGTCGGGGCCAACGTCCTGACTTTC.

The CDR3 DNA sequence: TGTGCCAGCAGTGAGGGGTTTTGGGGCGAGCAGTACTTC. Residues: CASSEGFWGEQYF. The gene calls are TRBV14 and TRBJ2-7, with D perhaps given as TRBD1 or TRBD2 (5 bases each). V lost 6 bases and J 6 bases, leaving 15 bases between the germline ends. From germline, CDR1 is SGHDN and CDR2 FVKESK. The CDR3 runs to 13 residues.

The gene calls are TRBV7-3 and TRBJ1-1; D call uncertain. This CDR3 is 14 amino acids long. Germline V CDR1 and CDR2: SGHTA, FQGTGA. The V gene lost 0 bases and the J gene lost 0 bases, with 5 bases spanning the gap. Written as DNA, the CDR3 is TGTGCCAGCAGCTTAACGGCCATGAACACTGAAGCTTTCTTT. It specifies CASSLTAMNTEAFF.

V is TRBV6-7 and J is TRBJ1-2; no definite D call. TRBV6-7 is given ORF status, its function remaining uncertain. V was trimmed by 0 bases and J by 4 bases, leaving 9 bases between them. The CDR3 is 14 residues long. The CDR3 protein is CASSYSDRSYGYTF. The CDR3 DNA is TGTGCCAGCAGTTACTCGGACCGAAGCTATGGCTACACCTTC.

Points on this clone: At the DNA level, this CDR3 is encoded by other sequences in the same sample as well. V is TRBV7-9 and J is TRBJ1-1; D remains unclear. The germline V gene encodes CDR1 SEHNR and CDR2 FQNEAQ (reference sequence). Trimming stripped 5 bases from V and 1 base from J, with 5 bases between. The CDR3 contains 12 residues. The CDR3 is CASSPRNTEAFF. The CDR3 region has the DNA TGTGCCAGCAGCCCCAGGAACACTGAAGCTTTCTTT.

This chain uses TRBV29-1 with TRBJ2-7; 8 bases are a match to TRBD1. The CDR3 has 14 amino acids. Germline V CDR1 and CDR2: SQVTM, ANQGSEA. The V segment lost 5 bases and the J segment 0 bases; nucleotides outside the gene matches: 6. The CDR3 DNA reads TGCAGCGTTTTTGGGGACAGGAGCTCCTACGAGCAGTACTTC. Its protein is CSVFGDRSSYEQYF.

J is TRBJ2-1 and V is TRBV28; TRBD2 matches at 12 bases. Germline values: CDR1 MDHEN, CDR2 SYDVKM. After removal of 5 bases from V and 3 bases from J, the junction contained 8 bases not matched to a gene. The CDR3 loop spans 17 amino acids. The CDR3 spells CASSEPGLAGLYNEQFF. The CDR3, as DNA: TGTGCCAGCAGTGAACCGGGACTAGCGGGCCTCTACAATGAGCAGTTCTTC.

CDR3 region: CASSAKWDRTYEQYF. The CDR3 nucleotides read TGTGCCAGCAGCGCAAAATGGGACAGAACCTACGAGCAGTACTTC. This chain links TRBV27 with TRBJ2-7, with TRBD1 identical over 7 bases. V lost 6 bases and J lost 2; bases outside the gene matches: 10. CDR1 is MNHEY and CDR2 is SMNVEV in the germline V gene (reference sequence). CDR3 length: 15 amino acids.

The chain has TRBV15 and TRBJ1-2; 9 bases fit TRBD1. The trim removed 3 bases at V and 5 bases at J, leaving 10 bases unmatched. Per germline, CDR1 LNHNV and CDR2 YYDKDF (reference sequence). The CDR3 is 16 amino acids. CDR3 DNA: TGTGCCACCAGCAGGAAGGGGACAGGGATAGTTTATGGCTACACCTTC. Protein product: CATSRKGTGIVYGYTF.

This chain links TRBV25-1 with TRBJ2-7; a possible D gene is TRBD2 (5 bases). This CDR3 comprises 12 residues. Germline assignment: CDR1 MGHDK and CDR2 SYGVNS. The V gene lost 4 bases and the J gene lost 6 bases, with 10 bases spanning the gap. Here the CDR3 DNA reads TGTGCCAGCAGTGGACGGGGATTCGAGCAGTACTTC. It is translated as CASSGRGFEQYF.

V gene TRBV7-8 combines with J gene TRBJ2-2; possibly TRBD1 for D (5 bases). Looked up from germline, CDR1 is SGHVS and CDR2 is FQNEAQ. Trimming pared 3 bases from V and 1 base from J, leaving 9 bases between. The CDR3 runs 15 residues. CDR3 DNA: TGTGCCAGCAGCTTGGGTCAGGGGAACACCGGGGAGCTGTTTTTT. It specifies CASSLGQGNTGELFF.